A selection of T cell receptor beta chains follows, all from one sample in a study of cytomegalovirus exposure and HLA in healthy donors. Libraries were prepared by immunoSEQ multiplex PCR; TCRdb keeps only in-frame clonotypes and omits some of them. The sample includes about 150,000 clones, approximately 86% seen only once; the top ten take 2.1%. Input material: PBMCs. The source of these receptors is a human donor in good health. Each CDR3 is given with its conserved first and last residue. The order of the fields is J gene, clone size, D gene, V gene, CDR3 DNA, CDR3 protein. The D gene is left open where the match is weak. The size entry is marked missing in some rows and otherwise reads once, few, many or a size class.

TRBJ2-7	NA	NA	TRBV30	TGTGCCTGGAGTAGGGAGACCACCTACGAGCAGTACTTC	CAWSRETTYEQYF
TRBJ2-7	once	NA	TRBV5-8	TGTGCCAGCAGTCTATTCATTCGCGAGCAGTACTTC	CASSLFIREQYF
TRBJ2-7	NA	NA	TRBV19	TGTGCCAGTAGTTCACAGGACGCCTACGAGCAGTACTTC	CASSSQDAYEQYF
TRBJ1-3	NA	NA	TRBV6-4	TGTGCCAGCAGTGACGGGCCCAAATGGAGGGGTGGAAACACCATATATTTT	CASSDGPKWRGGNTIYF
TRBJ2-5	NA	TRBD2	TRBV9	TGTGCCTCTGGGCCACTAGCGGGGGGCTATGAGACCCAGTACTTC	CASGPLAGGYETQYF
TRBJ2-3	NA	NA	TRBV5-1	TGCGCCAGCAGCTTGTCCGGCGGTAGCACAGATACGCAGTATTTT	CASSLSGGSTDTQYF
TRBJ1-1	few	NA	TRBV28	TGTGCCAGCAGTAACAGCTTGAACACTGAAGCTTTCTTT	CASSNSLNTEAFF
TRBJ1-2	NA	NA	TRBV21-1	TGTGCCAGCACCCCCCTTTCGATAGGGAGAGGCTACACCTTC	CASTPLSIGRGYTF
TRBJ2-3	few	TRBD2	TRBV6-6	TGTGCCAGCAGCCTCGGACTAGCGGGGAACACAGATACGCAGTATTTT	CASSLGLAGNTDTQYF
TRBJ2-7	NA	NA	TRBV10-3	TGTGCCATCAGTGAGTCGGTGCCAACGCGGTACTTC	CAISESVPTRYF
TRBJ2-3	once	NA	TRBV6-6	TGTGCCAGCAGTTCGCGGGGGCAAGATACGCAGTATTTT	CASSSRGQDTQYF
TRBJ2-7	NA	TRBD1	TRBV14	TGTGCCAGCAGGGGACAGGGGAGATACGAGCAGTACTTC	CASRGQGRYEQYF
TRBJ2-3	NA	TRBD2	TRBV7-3	TGTGCCAGCAGCCCAGCGGGGGGGGACGCAGATACGCAGTATTTT	CASSPAGGDADTQYF
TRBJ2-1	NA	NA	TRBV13	TGTGCCAGCAGCCCCGGGCAGGGTTTCTACAATGAGCAGTTCTTC	CASSPGQGFYNEQFF
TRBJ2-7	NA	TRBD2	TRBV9	TGTGCCAGCAGCGCGACCGGGACTACCTCCTACGAGCAGTACTTC	CASSATGTTSYEQYF
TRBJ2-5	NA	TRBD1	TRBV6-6	TGTGCCAGCAGAAACAGGGGAGAGACCCAGTACTTC	CASRNRGETQYF
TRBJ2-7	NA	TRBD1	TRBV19	TGTGCCAGTAGTCTCTCACCTCGACAGGGACCCTACGAGCAGTACTTC	CASSLSPRQGPYEQYF
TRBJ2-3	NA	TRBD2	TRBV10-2	TGCGCCAGCAGTCAAGCGGGAGGACGGGCGGATACGCAGTATTTT	CASSQAGGRADTQYF
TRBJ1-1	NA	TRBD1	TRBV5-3	TGTGCCAGAAGCCGCGACAGGGAGTTAATGAACACTGAAGCTTTCTTT	CARSRDRELMNTEAFF
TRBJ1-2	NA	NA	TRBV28	TGTGCCAGCAGTCCCCCGGGAGACCCTGGGGGCTACACCTTC	CASSPPGDPGGYTF
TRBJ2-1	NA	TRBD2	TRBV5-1	TGCGCCAGCAGCCCCGGGGGTAGCGGGGGATACAATGAGCAGTTCTTC	CASSPGGSGGYNEQFF
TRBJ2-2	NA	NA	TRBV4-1	TGCGCCAGCAGCCAGTTCTCTACCGGGGAGCTGTTTTTT	CASSQFSTGELFF
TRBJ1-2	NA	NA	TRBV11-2	TGTGCCAGCAGCTTAGATTCTGCGGGCTATGGCTACACCTTC	CASSLDSAGYGYTF
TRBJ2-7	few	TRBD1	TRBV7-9	TGTGCCAGCAGCCATGTTCCGGGACAGGGTGCCCACGAGCAGTACTTC	CASSHVPGQGAHEQYF
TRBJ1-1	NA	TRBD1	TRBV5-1	TGCGCCACCTCGAACTATCACCGTCCCCACAGGGGGCGAGGATGGAACACTGAAGCTTTCTTT	CATSNYHRPHRGRGWNTEAFF
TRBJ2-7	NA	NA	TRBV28	TGTGCCAGCAGTCCCGAAGGGGGTGGAGCCCTCTCCTACGAGCAGTACTTC	CASSPEGGGALSYEQYF
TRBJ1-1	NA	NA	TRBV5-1	TGCGCCAGCAGCTTGGACAGGGCGGTAAAGAACACTGAAGCTTTCTTT	CASSLDRAVKNTEAFF
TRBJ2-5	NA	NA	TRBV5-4	TGTGCCAGCAGCACGGGGGTTACTGAAGAGACCCAGTACTTC	CASSTGVTEETQYF
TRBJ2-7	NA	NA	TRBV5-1	TGCGCCAGCAGCTTGTTGGGCAGAACGAGTTACGAGCAGTACTTC	CASSLLGRTSYEQYF